Listed below are T cell receptor beta chains from one sample, sequenced in a study of T cell responses to AZD1222 COVID-19 vaccine. Data came from immunoSEQ multiplex PCR; TCRdb stores just in-frame clones and leaves some out. The sample has 85,000 to 130,000 clones, around nine tenths seen once. This specimen was peripheral blood, taken on day 0 of AZD1222 vaccination. All receptors derive from an adult in good health. The CDR3 runs from the conserved cysteine through the conserved F or W. D genes are given only for firm matches. Rows give clone size only sometimes, using once, few, many, or a class for an expanded clone.

j_call clone_size d_call v_call cdr3_nt cdr3_aa
TRBJ1-5 NA NA TRBV25-1 TGTGCCAGCAGTTTAGGCGACGGACCGGGCAATCAGCCCCAGCATTTT CASSLGDGPGNQPQHF
TRBJ1-5 NA NA TRBV19 TGTGCCAGTAGTTCCGGATCAGGGGCACGCAATCAGCCCCAGCATTTT CASSSGSGARNQPQHF
TRBJ1-2 NA NA TRBV6-5 TGTGCCAGCAGTCCCCGAGACATTTACTATGGCTACACCTTC CASSPRDIYYGYTF
TRBJ1-1 NA NA TRBV18 TGTGCCAGCTCATTTCTTAGCAGGGGGAACACTGAAGCTTTCTTT CASSFLSRGNTEAFF
TRBJ2-1 NA NA TRBV4-1 TGCGCCAGCAGCCAAGGCGGCTCCTACAATGAGCAGTTCTTC CASSQGGSYNEQFF
TRBJ1-6 NA TRBD1 TRBV5-4 TGTGCCAGCAGCTTGGAAGACAGGGCCTTCTATAATTCACCCCTCCACTTT CASSLEDRAFYNSPLHF
TRBJ1-2 NA NA TRBV12-3/TRBV12-4 TGTGCCAGCAGTTTGGGGGGTTTCGATGGCTACACCTTC CASSLGGFDGYTF
TRBJ1-2 NA NA TRBV18 TGTGCCAGCTCACCTTCAGGGGAGGTCTATGGCTACACCTTC CASSPSGEVYGYTF
TRBJ1-2 NA NA TRBV9 TGTGCCAGCAGCCCAGGGCAGACCTACTATGGCTACACCTTC CASSPGQTYYGYTF
TRBJ1-5 few NA TRBV19 TGTGCCAGTAGTGTCCCGCAGGGTGGCAATCAGCCCCAGCATTTT CASSVPQGGNQPQHF
TRBJ2-6 few NA TRBV7-9 TGTGCCAGCAGCCCCGCCCAGGGGTCTGGGGCCAACGTCCTGACTTTC CASSPAQGSGANVLTF
TRBJ2-7 NA TRBD2 TRBV4-1 TGCGCCAGCAGCCAAGGCATTAGCGGGGGGCCCACCTCCTACGAGCAGTACTTC CASSQGISGGPTSYEQYF
TRBJ1-5 NA TRBD1 TRBV7-3 TGTGCCAGCAGCTCCCAGGGGGAGCAGCCCCAGCATTTT CASSSQGEQPQHF
TRBJ1-1 NA NA TRBV5-1 TGCGCCAGCAGACCTACCCTCTTCGGGGGTGTTGGGACTGAAGCTTTCTTT CASRPTLFGGVGTEAFF
TRBJ2-7 NA TRBD2 TRBV6-5 TGTGCCAGCAACGGTAGCGGGGGGCCTCGCTACGAGCAGTACTTC CASNGSGGPRYEQYF
TRBJ1-5 NA NA TRBV6-2/TRBV6-3 TGTGCCAGCAGTTACACGGCGCGCAGGGCCAATCAGCCCCAGCATTTT CASSYTARRANQPQHF
TRBJ2-7 NA NA TRBV19 TGTGCCAGTAGTACACAGATGTCCGGCGAGCAGTACTTC CASSTQMSGEQYF
TRBJ2-2 NA NA TRBV5-3 TGTGCCAGAAGCACCCCCTCGAACGGGACAAGGACCGGGGAGCTGTTTTTT CARSTPSNGTRTGELFF
TRBJ1-2 NA NA TRBV15 TGTGCCACCAGCACTCCGGGTCCCTTTGGCTACACCTTC CATSTPGPFGYTF